The source of this TCR beta chain is a study of CD8 T cells in Susac syndrome. General study points: As acknowledged by the study, its TCR sequencing and HLA analysis included a relatively small number of individuals.

Germline lookup yields CDR1 SGHVS and CDR2 FQNEAQ. The CDR3 contains 16 residues. V lost 1 base, J lost 2 bases, and 7 bases stayed unmatched. Isolation of CD8+ and CD4+ T cells was performed negatively, whereas enrichment of TEMRA cells was done by FACS. cDNA came from roughly 0.47 to 1 ug RNA primed by random hexamers. An immunoSEQ multiplex PCR generated amplified TCR beta CDR3 products spanning 54 Vbeta and 13 Jbeta. In TCRdb, the immunoSEQ multiplex PCR reads were re-called with MiXCR into one record per CDR3 protein. The sample consists of about 300,000 distinct CDR3 sequences, around 89% of them appearing once. For this clonotype: Its specificity is not known.

This TCR was recovered from a human donor with multiple sclerosis. Sequencing was done on a sample of CD8+ T cells from PBMCs. The chain carries TRBV7-8 and TRBJ1-2; 7 bases align to TRBD1. This CDR3 reads CASSLGPQGSNYGYTF. CDR3 bases: TGTGCCAGCAGCTTAGGACCACAGGGGTCCAACTATGGCTACACCTTC.